This entry concerns a single T cell receptor beta chain. What it binds is not known. This entry belongs to a study of T-cell memory formation after mild COVID-19. Study-wide background: Across donors, TCR clusters were largely donor specific. The study, taken as a whole, reports: Mainly in CM and EM were contracting CD4+ clones; CD8+ were in EMRA.

CDR1 is SGHTA and CDR2 is FQGTGA in the germline V gene. Germline trimming cut 1 base from V and 7 bases from J; bases unmatched to any gene: 12. The CDR3 length is 17 residues. TCRdb ran MiXCR on the 5' RACE reads and lists one entry per CDR3 protein. The sample consists of over 400,000 distinct CDR3 sequences, roughly a quarter of them appearing once. Source material: PBMCs or a T cell subset sorted from them (not recorded which). The V gene is TRBV7-3, the J gene TRBJ2-1; the match to TRBD2 covers 8 bases. The TCR originated in an adult woman who had mild COVID-19 (a few samples of this study predate the infection). Cell type and time point are not known. The CDR3 region has the DNA TGTGCCAGCAGCTTAAATCCACTAGCGGCCATGAGAAATGAGCAGTTCTTC. This codes for CASSLNPLAAMRNEQFF. Full variable domain (rest looked up from reference TRBV7-3 and TRBJ2-1): GAGVSQTPSNKVTEKGKYVELRCDPISGHTALYWYRQSLGQGPEFLIYFQGTGAADDSGLPNDRFFAVRPEGSVSTLKIQRTERGDSAVYLCASSLNPLAAMRNEQFFGPGTRLTVL.